These 27 T cell receptor beta chains originate from one sample sequenced in a study of neurological immune-mediated disorders (dated by TCRdb to the late 2010s). The method behind the library was 5' RACE. The sample was run on an Illumina HiSeq 2500. TCRdb redid the processing of the public reads, applying fastp at Q25 and MiXCR, and retained in-frame beta chains. Each record represents a unique CDR3 protein, reported with the most common genes and DNA among its rows. This sample comprises tens of thousands of distinct CDR3 sequences, around 3.6% of them detected only once. Approximately 2.9% of the sample rests with the top ten. The sample taken for sequencing was PBMCs. Receptors were obtained from a woman between 45 and 60 years old with multiple sclerosis.

About this clonotype itself: This clone may be a read error of a much larger clone one base away. J is TRBJ2-3 and V is TRBV20-1; D may match TRBD1 or TRBD2 (5 bases each). The CDR3 contains 15 residues. The germline V gene has CDR1 DFQATT and CDR2 SNEGSKA (reference sequence). The chain's CDR3 is CSLAKQRGITDTQYF. Written as DNA, the CDR3 is TGCAGCCTAGCTAAACAGAGGGGAATCACAGATACGCAGTATTTT.

This clonotype has at least ten counts. The CDR3 nucleotides read TGCAGTGCTAGCTGGGGCCAAGAGACCCAGTACTTC. It is translated as CSASWGQETQYF. This chain links TRBV20-1 with TRBJ2-5, with unresolved D. In germline, CDR1 is DFQATT, CDR2 SNEGSKA (reference sequence). The V end was cut by 3 bases, the J end by 1 base, with 6 bases between. This CDR3 spans 12 amino acids.

This clonotype was found many times. The rearrangement links TRBV12-3 or TRBV12-4 to TRBJ2-4; unclear D gene. Between the trimmed V and J ends, which lost 6 bases and 1 base, there was a span of 7 bases. The length of the CDR3 is 13 residues. The CDR3 loop reads CASSPMAKNIQYF. The CDR3 bases are TGTGCCAGCAGCCCAATGGCCAAAAACATTCAGTACTTC.

This clonotype was counted at least ten times. The chain carries TRBV20-1 and TRBJ2-1; possibly TRBD2 for D (7 bases). With 6 bases removed from V and 4 bases from J, the gap between germline ends came to 22 bases. CDR1 and CDR2 (germline): DFQATT, SNEGSKA (reference sequence). The CDR3 has 16 amino acids. The DNA of the CDR3 is TGCAGTGCCCAGTACCCTTGGGGGGGCGTATACAATGAGCAGTTCTTC. Its translation: CSAQYPWGGVYNEQFF.

This clonotype was seen ten or more times. The genes are TRBV4-3 and TRBJ2-1, with TRBD2 identical over 7 bases. The CDR3 covers 15 residues. Trimming cost V 5 bases and J 8 bases; bases outside gene matches: 12. Germline CDR1 reads LGHNA; CDR2 reads YSLEER. CDR3 DNA sequence: TGCGCCAGCAGCGCAGGGCGACTAGCACGTTATGAGCAGTTCTTC. It specifies CASSAGRLARYEQFF.

Comment on this clonotype: This clone may be a read error of a much larger clone one base away. The rearrangement joins TRBV29-1 to TRBJ1-6; weak D call: TRBD1 (5 bases). Germline CDR1 SQVTM, CDR2 ANQGSEA. The CDR3 has 12 amino acids. This CDR3 is CSVVEGNSHLHF. The CDR3 DNA reads TGCAGCGTTGTTGAGGGGAATTCACACCTCCACTTT.

Many counts were recorded for this clonotype. The chain recombines TRBV5-1 with TRBJ1-3, with D hard to call. The CDR3 spans 16 residues. The germline V and J ends were trimmed by 4 bases and 0 bases, with 14 bases remaining between them. The germline V gene encodes CDR1 SGHRS and CDR2 YFSETQ. CDR3 nucleotide sequence: TGCGCCAGCAGCCCGGGCGGGGTATCCTCTGGAAACACCATATATTTT. Protein: CASSPGGVSSGNTIYF.

In its sample, this clonotype was seen many times. V gene TRBV4-1 combines with J gene TRBJ2-5; D is perhaps TRBD1 (6 bases). The V end was cut by 1 base, the J end by 5 bases, with 14 bases between. CDR1 and CDR2 from the germline V gene are MGHRA and YSYEKL. The CDR3 sequence is 15 residues long. This chain's CDR3 is CASSQAGQPEETQYF. The CDR3 DNA reads as TGCGCCAGCAGCCAAGCCGGACAGCCCGAGGAGACCCAGTACTTC.

The sample holds many counts of this clonotype. This chain connects TRBV5-6 to TRBJ2-1, with a weak D call TRBD1 (5 bases). The germline CDR1 and CDR2 sequences are SGHDT and YYEEEE. The CDR3 has 15 residues. V gave up 2 bases and J gave up 9 bases, with 18 bases separating them. The DNA for the CDR3 is TGTGCCAGCAGCTTTTTCCAGGGCGGTTCGGGTGAGCAGTTCTTC. Protein: CASSFFQGGSGEQFF.

This clonotype showed up many times. V and J are TRBV11-2 and TRBJ2-5; D gene uncertain. The CDR3 covers 13 residues. The V end was cut by 5 bases, the J end by 1 base, with 8 bases between. Germline CDR1 and CDR2: SGHAT and FQNNGV. As DNA, the CDR3 is TGTGCCAGCAGCCCAGGACCCCAAGAGACCCAGTACTTC. Protein product: CASSPGPQETQYF.

This clonotype was detected ten times or more. The chain joins TRBV6-5 to TRBJ1-1, with D hard to call. V dropped 0 bases and J dropped 1 base, with 9 bases sitting between them. The V gene's germline CDR1 is MNHEY and CDR2 SVGAGI. The CDR3 runs to 15 residues. The CDR3 spells CASSYSANPNTEAFF. CDR3 DNA sequence: TGTGCCAGCAGTTACTCGGCCAATCCGAACACTGAAGCTTTCTTT.

This clonotype was counted at least ten times. This chain uses TRBV20-1 with TRBJ1-4; 8 bases map to TRBD1. With V trimmed by 6 bases and J by 3 bases, 12 bases remained unmatched. The CDR3 has 16 amino acids. The germline gives CDR1 DFQATT, CDR2 SNEGSKA (reference sequence). The CDR3 coding sequence is TGCAGTGCCAAGCCGTACAGGGGGGAGGCTAATGAAAAACTGTTTTTT. Translated: CSAKPYRGEANEKLFF.

This clonotype was seen many times. V usage is TRBV20-1 and J usage is TRBJ2-7, with unresolved D. This CDR3 has 17 residues. V was trimmed by 0 bases and J by 5 bases, leaving 23 bases between them. Germline CDR1 reads DFQATT; CDR2 reads SNEGSKA (reference sequence). In nucleotides, the CDR3 is TGCAGTGCTAGAGATTTGGGGTCCACCGTACGAACTAACGAGCAGTACTTC. It specifies CSARDLGSTVRTNEQYF.

As for this clonotype: A much larger clone sits a single nucleotide away, making a read error possible. V and J are TRBV5-1 and TRBJ1-4; a weak D match, TRBD1 (5 bases). Between the trimmed V and J ends, which lost 2 bases and 5 bases, there was a span of 13 bases. The CDR3 covers 15 residues. Germline CDR1 and CDR2: SGHRS and YFSETQ. Here the CDR3 DNA reads TGCGCCAGCAGCTTTGGAGCCAGGGACAATGAAAAACTGTTTTTT. Its protein is CASSFGARDNEKLFF.

This clonotype appeared many times. The chain recombines TRBV28 with TRBJ2-1, with D perhaps matching TRBD1 (5 bases). Trimming left V 1 base short and J 7 bases short, with 17 bases between. Germline assignment: CDR1 MDHEN and CDR2 SYDVKM. The CDR3 loop spans 16 amino acids. The CDR3 DNA is TGTGCCAGCAGTTTATATGGGGCCCCGGCGCAAAATGAGCAGTTCTTC. This encodes CASSLYGAPAQNEQFF.

At least ten counts were recorded for this clonotype. The rearrangement uses TRBV6-5 and TRBJ2-2; a possible D gene is TRBD2 (6 bases). Germline V gene sequence: CDR1 MNHEY, CDR2 SVGAGI. V was cut by 0 bases and J by 2 bases, with 19 bases left in between. CDR3 length: 19 residues. CDR3 loop: CASSYSGAGWAYNTGELFF. DNA for the CDR3: TGTGCCAGCAGTTACTCAGGAGCGGGCTGGGCATATAACACCGGGGAGCTGTTTTTT.

This clonotype was counted many times. This chain connects TRBV14 to TRBJ2-1; D might be TRBD1 or TRBD2, each matching 5 bases. The V and J ends lost 2 bases and 10 bases respectively, with 18 bases between them. In germline, CDR1 is SGHDN, CDR2 FVKESK. CDR3 size: 15 residues. The CDR3 nucleotides read TGTGCCAGCAGCCAAACTAGTTGGGCTTGGGGGGAGCAGTTCTTC. Protein: CASSQTSWAWGEQFF.

This clonotype was seen ten or more times. V and J are TRBV9 and TRBJ2-3; 8 nucleotides align to TRBD2. Germline lookup yields CDR1 SGDLS and CDR2 YYNGEE. J gave up 5 bases and V 0 bases, and 11 bases lay outside the gene matches. The CDR3 sequence is 17 residues long. In nucleotides, the CDR3 is TGTGCCAGCAGCGTAGAGGTCGGGGGGGCCGGCGGAGATACGCAGTATTTT. Translated: CASSVEVGGAGGDTQYF.

This clonotype was counted at least ten times. The J gene is TRBJ2-5, the V gene TRBV20-1; D may be TRBD1 (6 bases). CDR1 is DFQATT and CDR2 is SNEGSKA in the germline V gene (reference sequence). CDR3 length equals 15 residues. Trimming pared 0 bases from V and 4 bases from J, leaving 15 bases between. The CDR3 DNA reads TGCAGTGCTAGAGATAGGACAGCCTTGGGAGAGACCCAGTACTTC. Residues: CSARDRTALGETQYF.

In this sample, this clonotype turned up many times. The rearrangement uses TRBV25-1 and TRBJ1-2, with a weak D call TRBD1 (5 bases). The V end was cut by 7 bases, the J end by 7 bases, with 16 bases between. Germline lookup yields CDR1 MGHDK and CDR2 SYGVNS. This CDR3 region has 13 residues. CDR3: CASTSGGRIGYTF. The CDR3, as DNA: TGTGCCAGCACCTCCGGGGGTCGGATTGGCTACACCTTC.

This clonotype has ten or more counts. The chain combines TRBV29-1 with TRBJ2-3; D unresolved. This CDR3 region has 13 residues. Germline V CDR1 and CDR2: SQVTM, ANQGSEA. The V end was cut by 2 bases, the J end by 1 base, with 7 bases between. The CDR3 sequence is CSVESMRTDTQYF. As DNA, the CDR3 is TGCAGCGTTGAATCTATGCGCACAGATACGCAGTATTTT.

In its sample, this clonotype was seen many times. The chain joins TRBV20-1 to TRBJ1-3; D uncertain. CDR3 length: 12 residues. V was clipped by 1 base and J by 11 bases, with 12 bases between them. Looked up from germline, CDR1 is DFQATT and CDR2 is SNEGSKA (reference sequence). The CDR3, as DNA: TGCAGTGCTAGAGGCGCGGCCTCCGCCATATATTTT. Translating gives CSARGAASAIYF.

This clonotype was seen repeatedly, ten times or more. V usage is TRBV7-2 and J usage is TRBJ1-4, with D tentatively TRBD1 (6 bases). CDR1 SGHTA and CDR2 FQGNSA come from the germline V gene. Deletions cut 5 bases from V and 5 bases from J, with 15 bases between. The CDR3 has 15 amino acids. CDR3 bases: TGTGCCAGCAGCCCCCCTCAGGGGAGGAATGAAAAACTGTTTTTT. This codes for CASSPPQGRNEKLFF.

This clonotype came up many times. The chain joins TRBV20-1 to TRBJ2-4; TRBD1 might be the D (6 bases). Germline V gives CDR1 DFQATT, CDR2 SNEGSKA (reference sequence). Deletions cut 2 bases from V and 0 bases from J, with 20 bases between. This CDR3 region has 18 residues. For the CDR3, the DNA is TGCAGTGCTAGAACCGCATTACAGGGTAATAGAGCCAAAAACATTCAGTACTTC. It encodes CSARTALQGNRAKNIQYF.

This clonotype was seen many times. The chain uses TRBV7-9 and TRBJ2-5; 11 bases are shared with TRBD2. Per the germline V gene, CDR1 is SEHNR and CDR2 is FQNEAQ (reference sequence). Trimming at V came to 5 bases and at J to 4 bases, leaving 3 bases not matched to a gene. The CDR3 contains 14 residues. As DNA, the CDR3 is TGTGCCAGCAGCCGAGGACTAGCGGGAGAGACCCAGTACTTC. This sequence encodes CASSRGLAGETQYF. Combining the CDR3 with reference TRBV7-9 and TRBJ2-5 gives the whole variable domain DTGVSQNPRHKITKRGQNVTFRCDPISEHNRLYWYRQTLGQGPEFLTYFQNEAQLEKSRLLSDRFSAERPKGSFSTLEIQRTEQGDSAMYLCASSRGLAGETQYFGPGTRLLVL.

This clonotype was detected ten times or more. The chain has TRBV5-1 and TRBJ2-7; the D gene is possibly TRBD1 (6 bases). V was trimmed by 1 base and J by 4 bases, leaving 12 bases between them. Germline-derived CDR1 and CDR2 are SGHRS and YFSETQ. The CDR3 covers 14 residues. The CDR3 reads CASSLPGVSYEQYF. In DNA, the CDR3 is TGCGCCAGCAGCTTGCCAGGGGTGAGTTACGAGCAGTACTTC.

This clonotype was detected only a few times. The chain has TRBV15 and TRBJ2-7, with TRBD1 matching over 7 bases. Germline V gene sequence: CDR1 LNHNV, CDR2 YYDKDF (reference sequence). The J segment lost 5 bases and the V segment lost 5 bases, leaving 3 bases of the junction unmatched. The CDR3 spans 12 residues. As DNA, the CDR3 is TGTGCCACCAGCTTAGACAGGGACGAGCAGTACTTC. The encoded protein is CATSLDRDEQYF.